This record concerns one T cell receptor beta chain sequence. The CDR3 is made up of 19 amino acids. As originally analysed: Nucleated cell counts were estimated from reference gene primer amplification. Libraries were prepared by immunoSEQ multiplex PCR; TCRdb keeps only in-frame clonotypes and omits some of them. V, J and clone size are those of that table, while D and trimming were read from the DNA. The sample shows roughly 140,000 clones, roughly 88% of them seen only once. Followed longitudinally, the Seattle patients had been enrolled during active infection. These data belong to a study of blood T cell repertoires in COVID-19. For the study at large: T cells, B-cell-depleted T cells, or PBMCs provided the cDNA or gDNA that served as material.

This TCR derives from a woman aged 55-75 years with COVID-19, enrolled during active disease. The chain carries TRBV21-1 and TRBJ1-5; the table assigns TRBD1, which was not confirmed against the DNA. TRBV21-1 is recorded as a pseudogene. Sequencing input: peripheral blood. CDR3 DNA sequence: TGTGCCAGCAGCAGCCCTGACAGGGTTTGCCCACTGCCAAATCAGCCCCAGCATTTT. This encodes CASSSPDRVCPLPNQPQHF.